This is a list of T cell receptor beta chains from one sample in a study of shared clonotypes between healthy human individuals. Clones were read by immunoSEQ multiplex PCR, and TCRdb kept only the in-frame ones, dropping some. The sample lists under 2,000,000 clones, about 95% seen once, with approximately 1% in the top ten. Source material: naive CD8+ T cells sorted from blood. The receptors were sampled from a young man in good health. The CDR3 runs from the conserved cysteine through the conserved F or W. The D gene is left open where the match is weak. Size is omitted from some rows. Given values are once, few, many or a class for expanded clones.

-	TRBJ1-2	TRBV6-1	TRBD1	TGTGCCAGCACCTACAGGGGTAACTATGGCTACACCTTC	CASTYRGNYGYTF
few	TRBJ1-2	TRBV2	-	TGTGCCAGCAGTGAAATTTCGAACCCGGAGAACTATGGCTACACCTTC	CASSEISNPENYGYTF
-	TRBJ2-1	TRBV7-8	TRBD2	TGTGCCAGCAGCGTCGCCGGGACTAGCTCAAATGAGCAGTTCTTC	CASSVAGTSSNEQFF
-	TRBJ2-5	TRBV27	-	TGTGCCAGCAGTCCACAGACCGTAAAGGGGGAGAAAGAGACCCAGTACTTC	CASSPQTVKGEKETQYF
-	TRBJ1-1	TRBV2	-	TGTGCCAGCAGATGGGACAACGAACTGAACACTGAAGCTTTCTTT	CASRWDNELNTEAFF
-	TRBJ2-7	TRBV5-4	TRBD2	TGTGCCAGTTCTTGGACTAGCGACTCCTACGAGCAGTACTTC	CASSWTSDSYEQYF
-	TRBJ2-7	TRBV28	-	TGTGCCAGCAGTTTAACACTTTATTACGAGCAGTACTTC	CASSLTLYYEQYF
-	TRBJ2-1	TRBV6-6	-	TGTGCCAGCAGTTTGATGGACCCTTACAATGAGCAGTTCTTC	CASSLMDPYNEQFF
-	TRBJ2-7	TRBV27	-	TGTGCCAGCAGCCAAAATAGGTACGAGCAGTACTTC	CASSQNRYEQYF
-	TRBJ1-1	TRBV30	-	TGTGCCTGGACTAGGGATAAGACTGAAGCTTTCTTT	CAWTRDKTEAFF
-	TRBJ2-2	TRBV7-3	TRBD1	TGTGCCAGCAGCTTAGGGACCTGGACAGGCCTAAACACCGGGGAGCTGTTTTTT	CASSLGTWTGLNTGELFF
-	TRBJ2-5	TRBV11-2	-	TGTGCCAGCAGCTTAGTAGGCAGCGTTGAGACCCAGTACTTC	CASSLVGSVETQYF
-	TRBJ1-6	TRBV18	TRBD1	TGTGCCAGCTCGCCGACAGGGGGGAATTCACCCCTCCACTTT	CASSPTGGNSPLHF
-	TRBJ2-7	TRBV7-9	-	TGTGCCAGCAGCTCCCTTGGCGCCAATGACGAGCAGTACTTC	CASSSLGANDEQYF
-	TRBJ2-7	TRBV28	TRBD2	TGTGCCAGCAGCTCCCGCCACCGGGAGGGCTACTACGAGCAGTACTTC	CASSSRHREGYYEQYF
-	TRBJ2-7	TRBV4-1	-	TGCGCCAGCAGCCAAGATAGGAGGGGCCAGCAGTACTTC	CASSQDRRGQQYF
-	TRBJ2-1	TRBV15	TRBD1	TGTGCCACCAGCAGAGAGGTTCCGGGACAGGGAATCAATGAGCAGTTCTTC	CATSREVPGQGINEQFF
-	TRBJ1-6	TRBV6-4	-	TGTGCCAGCAGTGACTCTGGGACGGGAAATTCCCTGCACTTT	CASSDSGTGNSLHF
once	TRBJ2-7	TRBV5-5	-	TGTGCCAGCAGCTTGGAGGCAGGGGATAACGAGCAGTACTTC	CASSLEAGDNEQYF
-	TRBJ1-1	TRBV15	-	TGTGCCACCAGCAACTTAATGAACACTGAAGCTTTCTTT	CATSNLMNTEAFF
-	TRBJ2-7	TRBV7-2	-	TGTGCCAGCAGCTTATTTGGTTGGGGGCAGGACGAGCAGTACTTC	CASSLFGWGQDEQYF
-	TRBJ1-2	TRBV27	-	TGTGCCAGCAGTTTATGGGGGGGGGACTATGGCTACACCTTC	CASSLWGGDYGYTF
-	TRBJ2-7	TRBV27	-	TGTGCCAGCAGCCCCGGGACGGCTACCTACGAGCAGTACTTC	CASSPGTATYEQYF
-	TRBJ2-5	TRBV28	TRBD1	TGTGCCAGCAGTTTCTCGGACAGGGGGCGTTTGGAGACCCAGTACTTC	CASSFSDRGRLETQYF
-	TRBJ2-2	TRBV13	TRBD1	TGTGCCAGCAGCTTAGGGCCCGGGACAGGGCTTGGCGGGGAGCTGTTTTTT	CASSLGPGTGLGGELFF
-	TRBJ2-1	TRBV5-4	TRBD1	TGTGCCAGCAACCAGGGGGACAATGAGCAGTTCTTC	CASNQGDNEQFF
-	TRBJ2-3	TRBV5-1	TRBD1	TGCGCCAGCAGCTTGGAAGGACAGGGGAGCCTCTGGGGCACAGATACGCAGTATTTT	CASSLEGQGSLWGTDTQYF
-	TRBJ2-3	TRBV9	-	TGTGCCAGCAGCGTAGGTGCGGGCACAGATACGCAGTATTTT	CASSVGAGTDTQYF
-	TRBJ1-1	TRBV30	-	TGTGCCTGGAGTCCGGGGGGGACTGAAGCTTTCTTT	CAWSPGGTEAFF
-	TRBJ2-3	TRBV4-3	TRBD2	TGCGCCAGCAGCCAAGATCCGGGGACTATCACAGATACGCAGTATTTT	CASSQDPGTITDTQYF
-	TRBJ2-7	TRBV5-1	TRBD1	TGCGCCAGCAGGACAGGACAGGGAGGTTTCGAGCAGTACTTC	CASRTGQGGFEQYF
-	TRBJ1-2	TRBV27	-	TGTGCCAGCAGTTTATCTAGAGGATTCTATGGCTACACCTTC	CASSLSRGFYGYTF
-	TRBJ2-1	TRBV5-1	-	TGCGCCAGCAGGTCTACAGGGAGGCATGAGCAGTTCTTC	CASRSTGRHEQFF
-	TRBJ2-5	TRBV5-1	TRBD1	TGCGCCAGCAGCTTGGCCGCGAAGGGGGCCGGTGGAGAGACCCAGTACTTC	CASSLAAKGAGGETQYF
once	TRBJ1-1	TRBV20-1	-	TGCAGTGCTAGAGTGGTAACTGAAGCTTTCTTT	CSARVVTEAFF
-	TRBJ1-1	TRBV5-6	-	TGTGCCAGCAGCCCAGACGGTAACACTGAAGCTTTCTTT	CASSPDGNTEAFF
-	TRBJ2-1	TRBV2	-	TGTGCCAGCAGCTGGCGGGGAGCTTACAATGAGCAGTTCTTC	CASSWRGAYNEQFF
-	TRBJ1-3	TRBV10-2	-	TGCGCCAGCAGTGAGTCGTCAATTGGACTTTCCAGCTCTGGAAACACCATATATTTT	CASSESSIGLSSSGNTIYF
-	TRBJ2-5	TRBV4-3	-	TGCGCCAGCAGCCGCGGCCTCCTAGGCCAAGAGACCCAGTACTTC	CASSRGLLGQETQYF
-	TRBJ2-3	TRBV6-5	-	TGTGCCAGCAGTTACTCCGTAGACTCCCTCCCGTATTTT	CASSYSVDSLPYF
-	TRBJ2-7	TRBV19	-	TGTGCCAGTAGTACCGCAGGGAGCTCCTACGAGCAGTACTTC	CASSTAGSSYEQYF
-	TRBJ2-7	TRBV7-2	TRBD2	TGTGCCAGCAGCTTACCCCTAGCGGGGGGCCACGAGCAGTACTTC	CASSLPLAGGHEQYF
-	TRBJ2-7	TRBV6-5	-	TGTGCCAGCAGAACGTCCCCCGAAAGCGACGAGCAGTACTTC	CASRTSPESDEQYF
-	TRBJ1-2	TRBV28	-	TGTGCCAGCAGTTTCTACGGGACAAGCTATGGCTACACCTTC	CASSFYGTSYGYTF
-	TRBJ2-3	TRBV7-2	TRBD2	TGTGCCAGCAGCTTAACGACTAGCGGGGGGCCGGATACGCAGTATTTT	CASSLTTSGGPDTQYF
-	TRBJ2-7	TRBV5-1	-	TGCGCCAGCAGCTTGGGTTTGTTCGGGAGCGAGCAGTACTTC	CASSLGLFGSEQYF
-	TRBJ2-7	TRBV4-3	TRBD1	TGCGCCAGCAGCCATGCGGGACAGGGCACCTACGAGCAGTACTTC	CASSHAGQGTYEQYF